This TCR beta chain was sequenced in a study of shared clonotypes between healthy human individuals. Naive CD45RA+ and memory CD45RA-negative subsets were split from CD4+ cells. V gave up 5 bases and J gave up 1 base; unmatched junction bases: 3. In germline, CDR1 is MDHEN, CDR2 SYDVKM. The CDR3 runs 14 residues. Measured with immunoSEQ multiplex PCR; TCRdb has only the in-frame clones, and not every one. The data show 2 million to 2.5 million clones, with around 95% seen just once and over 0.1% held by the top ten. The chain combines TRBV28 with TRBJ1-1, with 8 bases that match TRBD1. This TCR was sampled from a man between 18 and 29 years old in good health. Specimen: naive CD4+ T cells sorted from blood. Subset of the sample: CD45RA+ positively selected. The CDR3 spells CASSPTGGNTEAFF. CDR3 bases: TGTGCCAGCAGTCCAACAGGGGGGAACACTGAAGCTTTCTTT.